This TCR beta chain was documented in a study of blood T cell repertoires in COVID-19. Study background: T cells, B-cell-depleted T cells, or PBMCs supplied cDNA or gDNA.

In the authors' workflow: Estimates of nucleated cell counts were drawn from the amplification of reference gene primers. TCRdb keeps only in-frame clones here, not all; method: immunoSEQ multiplex PCR. The D gene and trimming were derived from the DNA, and the V and J assignments and clone size from that table. The data show 45,000 to 65,000 clones, approximately 86% seen once. V was clipped by 3 bases and J by 4 bases, with 7 bases between them. Germline V gives CDR1 DFQATT, CDR2 SNEGSKA (reference sequence). This CDR3 spans 13 amino acids. The sample comprised peripheral blood. The gene calls are TRBV20-1 and TRBJ2-6; D unresolved. The sequence came from a human donor with acute or convalescent COVID-19. The donor label of this sample is uncertain. CDR3 DNA sequence: TGCAGTGCTAGTCTGACAGGGGCCAACGTCCTGACTTTC. It codes for CSASLTGANVLTF.